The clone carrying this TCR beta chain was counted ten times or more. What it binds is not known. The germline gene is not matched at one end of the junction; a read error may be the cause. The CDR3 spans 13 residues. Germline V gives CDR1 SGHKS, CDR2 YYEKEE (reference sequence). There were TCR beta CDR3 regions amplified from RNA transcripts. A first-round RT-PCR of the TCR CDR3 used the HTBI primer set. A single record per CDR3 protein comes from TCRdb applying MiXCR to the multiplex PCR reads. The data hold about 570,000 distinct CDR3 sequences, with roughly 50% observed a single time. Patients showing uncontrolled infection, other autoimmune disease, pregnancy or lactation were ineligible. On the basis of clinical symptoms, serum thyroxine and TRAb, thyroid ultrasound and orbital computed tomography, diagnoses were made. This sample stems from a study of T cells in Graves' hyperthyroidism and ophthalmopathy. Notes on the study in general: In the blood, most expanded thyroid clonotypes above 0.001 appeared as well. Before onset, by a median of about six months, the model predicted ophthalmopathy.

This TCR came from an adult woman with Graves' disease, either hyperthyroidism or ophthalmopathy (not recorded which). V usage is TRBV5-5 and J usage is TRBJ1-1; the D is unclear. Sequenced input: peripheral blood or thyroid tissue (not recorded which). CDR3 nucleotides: TGCGCCAGCAGCTTCCGTGCTGACACTGAAGCTTTCTTT. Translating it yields CASSFRADTEAFF.